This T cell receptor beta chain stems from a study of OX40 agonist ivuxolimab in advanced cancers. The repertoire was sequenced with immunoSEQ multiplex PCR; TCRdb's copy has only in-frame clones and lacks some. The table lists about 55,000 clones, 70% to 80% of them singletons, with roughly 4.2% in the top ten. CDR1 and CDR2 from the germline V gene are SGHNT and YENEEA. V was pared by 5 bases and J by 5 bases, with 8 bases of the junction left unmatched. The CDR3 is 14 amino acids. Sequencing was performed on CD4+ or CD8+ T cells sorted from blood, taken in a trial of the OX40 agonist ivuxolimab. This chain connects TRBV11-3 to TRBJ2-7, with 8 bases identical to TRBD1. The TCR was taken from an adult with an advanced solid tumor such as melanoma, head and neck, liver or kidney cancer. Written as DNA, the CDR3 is TGTGCCAGCAGCCTGGGACAGGTTCGAGACGAGCAGTACTTC. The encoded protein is CASSLGQVRDEQYF.